This is a list of T cell receptor beta chains from one sample in a study of T cell clonotyping in hematopoietic cell transplantation. TCRdb keeps only in-frame clones here, not all; method: immunoSEQ multiplex PCR. Of roughly 34,000 clones listed, 85% to 95% were seen once; the top ten hold 1.5% to 2%. The sample in question was peripheral blood mononuclear cells, obtained before stem cell transplant. All receptors derive from a man in his forties with chronic myeloid leukemia. Some clones in this sample may be carry-over from other donors' samples. Each CDR3 is given with its conserved first and last residue. Fields, in order: clone size, V gene, D gene, J gene, CDR3 DNA, CDR3 protein. The D gene is left open where the match is weak. Some rows have no size entry. The others give once, few or many, or a class for an expanded clone.

size: -
V: TRBV5-4
D: -
J: TRBJ1-1
DNA: TGTGCCAGCAGCTTACAGGGATCTCGTGAAGCTTTCTTT
CDR3: CASSLQGSREAFF

size: -
V: TRBV29-1
D: TRBD1
J: TRBJ2-7
DNA: TGCAGCGTTGAGGGGTCGGCAGGACAGGGAGAAACCTACGAGCAGTACTTC
CDR3: CSVEGSAGQGETYEQYF

size: -
V: TRBV7-2
D: -
J: TRBJ1-4
DNA: TGTGCCAGCAGCTCCCGTCCATTCGCAACGGGGAATGAAAAACTGTTTTTT
CDR3: CASSSRPFATGNEKLFF

size: -
V: TRBV7-9
D: -
J: TRBJ1-1
DNA: TGTGCCAGCAGCTTTCTCTCCTGGGAAGCTTTCTTT
CDR3: CASSFLSWEAFF

size: few
V: TRBV5-1
D: TRBD1
J: TRBJ1-1
DNA: TGCGCCAGCAGCTCGTCGGGGACAGGATATGTAGAGGGCACTGAAGCTTTCTTT
CDR3: CASSSSGTGYVEGTEAFF

size: -
V: TRBV4-1
D: -
J: TRBJ1-4
DNA: TGCGCCAGCAGCCCCTCAGGGACGGCGATTGCAACTAATGAAAAACTGTTTTTT
CDR3: CASSPSGTAIATNEKLFF

size: -
V: TRBV4-1
D: -
J: TRBJ1-6
DNA: TGCGCCAGCAGCCAAGACACGGCCGGACCCAGTAATTCACCCCTCCACTTT
CDR3: CASSQDTAGPSNSPLHF

size: -
V: TRBV6-5
D: -
J: TRBJ2-2
DNA: TGTGCCAGCGGGCGGAGAGGGCGCGGCGGGGAGCTGTTTTTT
CDR3: CASGRRGRGGELFF

size: -
V: TRBV30
D: TRBD2
J: TRBJ2-7
DNA: TGTGCCTGGAGTGTAGGCGGGGGGAGGGGCACGCAGTACTTC
CDR3: CAWSVGGGRGTQYF

size: few
V: TRBV27
D: -
J: TRBJ2-7
DNA: TGTGCCAGCAGTTTATCGTATGGGGGAGGCGACGAGCAGTACTTC
CDR3: CASSLSYGGGDEQYF

size: once
V: TRBV5-1
D: -
J: TRBJ2-3
DNA: TGCGCCAGCAGCTTCCTGGGGTTCAGAGATACGCAGTATTTT
CDR3: CASSFLGFRDTQYF

size: -
V: TRBV6-4
D: -
J: TRBJ1-5
DNA: TGTGCCAGCAGTGATGGATACAATCAGCCCCAGCATTTT
CDR3: CASSDGYNQPQHF

size: -
V: TRBV28
D: -
J: TRBJ1-1
DNA: TGTGCCAGCAGTTCGGGACACCTGAACACTGAAGCTTTCTTT
CDR3: CASSSGHLNTEAFF

size: -
V: TRBV7-2
D: -
J: TRBJ1-6
DNA: TGTGCCAGCAGCCCACTAAGTTCACCCCTCCACTTT
CDR3: CASSPLSSPLHF

size: -
V: TRBV7-3
D: TRBD1
J: TRBJ1-1
DNA: TGTGCCAGCAGCCCCAGGGGGTTAATGAACACTGAAGCTTTCTTT
CDR3: CASSPRGLMNTEAFF

size: -
V: TRBV5-6
D: -
J: TRBJ2-7
DNA: TGTGCCAGCAGCTCACCATTTCCCGCCTACGAGCAGTACTTC
CDR3: CASSSPFPAYEQYF

size: -
V: TRBV5-6
D: -
J: TRBJ1-2
DNA: TGTGCCAGCAGCTTCGGGACATTATCCTATGGCTACACCTTC
CDR3: CASSFGTLSYGYTF

size: -
V: TRBV4-2
D: -
J: TRBJ2-6
DNA: TGTGCCAGCAGCCAAGTTGCTACGTCTGGGGCCAACGTCCTGACTTTC
CDR3: CASSQVATSGANVLTF

size: -
V: TRBV7-8
D: -
J: TRBJ1-5
DNA: TGTGCCAGCAGCTTAGTAGGGATTGATCAGCCCCAGCATTTT
CDR3: CASSLVGIDQPQHF

size: -
V: TRBV25-1
D: -
J: TRBJ1-4
DNA: TGTGCCAGCGGCCCGGCGCATGAAAAACTGTTTTTT
CDR3: CASGPAHEKLFF

size: -
V: TRBV23-1
D: -
J: TRBJ2-1
DNA: TGCGCCAGCAATCGGCTAGTGCGCGTGCCCCCGCGCATTGGGCAGTTCTTC
CDR3: CASNRLVRVPPRIGQFF

size: few
V: TRBV7-2
D: TRBD1
J: TRBJ2-1
DNA: TGTGCCAGCAGCTTCGAGCATTCCCTTTACAGGGGGCTTGAGCAGTTCTTC
CDR3: CASSFEHSLYRGLEQFF

size: once
V: TRBV6-5
D: -
J: TRBJ2-7
DNA: TGTGCCAGCAGTTACGACCCCTCCAGCTCCTACGAGCAGTACTTC
CDR3: CASSYDPSSSYEQYF

size: -
V: TRBV30
D: TRBD2
J: TRBJ2-7
DNA: TGTGCCTGGAGGACTAGCGGGGGACACGAGCAGTACTTC
CDR3: CAWRTSGGHEQYF

size: -
V: TRBV4-1
D: -
J: TRBJ1-2
DNA: TGCGCCAGCAGCCAAGCCTTGGGGTACTATGGCTACACCTTC
CDR3: CASSQALGYYGYTF

size: -
V: TRBV11-1
D: -
J: TRBJ2-5
DNA: TGTGCCAGCAGCTATGAAGAGACCCAGTACTTC
CDR3: CASSYEETQYF

size: -
V: TRBV27
D: -
J: TRBJ2-2
DNA: TGTGCCAGCAGTTTAACAGCCCCCGGGGAGCTGTTTTTT
CDR3: CASSLTAPGELFF

size: -
V: TRBV4-3
D: -
J: TRBJ1-3
DNA: TGCGCCAGCAGCCAAGAAATGGGAGGGATCTCTGGAAACACCATATATTTT
CDR3: CASSQEMGGISGNTIYF

size: once
V: TRBV5-4
D: TRBD1
J: TRBJ2-7
DNA: TGTGCCAGCAGCTTGGGCGACAGGGGGTACTACGAGCAGTACTTC
CDR3: CASSLGDRGYYEQYF

size: few
V: TRBV4-3
D: -
J: TRBJ1-6
DNA: TGCGCCAGCAGCCCGCGAGGTTGGTCCAATTCACCCCTCCACTTT
CDR3: CASSPRGWSNSPLHF

size: -
V: TRBV6-5
D: -
J: TRBJ2-7
DNA: TGTGCCAGCAGCCGGACTGAGAGCTCCTACGAGCAGTACTTC
CDR3: CASSRTESSYEQYF

size: -
V: TRBV6-5
D: -
J: TRBJ1-2
DNA: TGTGCCAGCAGTTCCACCTACCGGGCGAACTATGGCTACACCTTC
CDR3: CASSSTYRANYGYTF

size: -
V: TRBV7-3
D: TRBD1
J: TRBJ2-5
DNA: TGTGCCAGCAGCTTAGGGGACAGGTACCAAGAGACCCAGTACTTC
CDR3: CASSLGDRYQETQYF

size: -
V: TRBV30
D: -
J: TRBJ2-7
DNA: TGTGCCTGGAGTGGGTGGGGGCAGGAAGACTACGAGCAGTACTTC
CDR3: CAWSGWGQEDYEQYF

size: once
V: TRBV11-2
D: -
J: TRBJ1-1
DNA: TGTGCCAGCAGCCCCGGGTCCCCCACTGAAGCTTTCTTT
CDR3: CASSPGSPTEAFF

size: -
V: TRBV6-5
D: -
J: TRBJ1-1
DNA: TGTGCCAGCAGGAACGGGCAGATGAACACTGAAGCTTTCTTT
CDR3: CASRNGQMNTEAFF

size: -
V: TRBV4-3
D: -
J: TRBJ1-1
DNA: TGCGCCAGCAGCCCTGGATACTTCTCGGGTAGGGACACTGAAGCTTTCTTT
CDR3: CASSPGYFSGRDTEAFF

size: once
V: TRBV29-1
D: TRBD1
J: TRBJ2-7
DNA: TGCAGCGCTGGGACAGGGGGTTTCTACGAGCAGTACTTC
CDR3: CSAGTGGFYEQYF

size: -
V: TRBV7-2
D: -
J: TRBJ2-7
DNA: TGTGCCAGCAGCTTGGCTAGCTCCTACGAGCAGTACTTC
CDR3: CASSLASSYEQYF

size: -
V: TRBV2
D: -
J: TRBJ2-2
DNA: TGTGCCAGCAGTGATCCAGGGGACACCGGGGAGCTGTTTTTT
CDR3: CASSDPGDTGELFF

size: -
V: TRBV28
D: -
J: TRBJ2-7
DNA: -
CDR3: CASSSSTAGRGEQYF

size: -
V: TRBV11-1
D: -
J: TRBJ2-5
DNA: TGTGCCAGCAGCTTACGGACGGCGCAAGAGACCCAGTACTTC
CDR3: CASSLRTAQETQYF

size: -
V: TRBV5-7
D: -
J: TRBJ2-3
DNA: TGTGCCAGCAGCCCCCTGACGAGCGGGCGTTACACAGATACGCAGTATTTT
CDR3: CASSPLTSGRYTDTQYF

size: -
V: TRBV7-8
D: -
J: TRBJ1-2
DNA: TGTGCCAGCAGCATGGACGGGTCCCCCTATGGCTACACCTTC
CDR3: CASSMDGSPYGYTF

size: -
V: TRBV27
D: -
J: TRBJ1-5
DNA: TGTGCCAGCAGTTTCCGGGGTCAGCCCCAGCATTTT
CDR3: CASSFRGQPQHF